The 27 T cell receptor beta chains presented below share a single source sample, sequenced in a study of blood T cells in healthy people across ages. With a J-beta primer mix and a sample-barcoded 5' primer, a second PCR ran roughly 6 to 11 cycles. One entry per CDR3 protein, called by TCRdb with MiXCR from the 5' RACE reads. Among fewer than 1,000,000 distinct CDR3 sequences listed, about 45% were seen once. Sequencing was carried out using blood. The receptor source for this set is an elderly man in good health.

The chain uses TRBV20-1 and TRBJ2-5; D is ambiguous. V was clipped by 5 bases and J by 11 bases, with 15 bases between them. The germline V gene encodes CDR1 DFQATT and CDR2 SNEGSKA (reference sequence). The CDR3 is made up of 11 amino acids. The CDR3 here is CSARLSNEQYF. The CDR3 nucleotides are TGCAGTGCTCGGCTTAGCAATGAGCAGTACTTC.

The chain couples TRBV6-1 to TRBJ2-5; 9 nucleotides align to TRBD1. The length of the CDR3 is 16 residues. The germline gives CDR1 MNHNS, CDR2 SASEGT. Unmatched junction bases numbered 7, after V lost 0 bases and J lost 5 bases. This chain's CDR3 is CASSEANRGRWETQYF. The DNA of the CDR3 is TGTGCCAGCAGTGAAGCTAACAGGGGGCGCTGGGAGACCCAGTACTTC.

This clonotype came up many times. V usage is TRBV5-1 and J usage is TRBJ2-3, with 7 bases matching TRBD2. The germline gives CDR1 SGHRS, CDR2 YFSETQ. J gave up 0 bases and V 0 bases, and 1 base lay outside the gene matches. This CDR3 region has 15 residues. CDR3 coding DNA: TGCGCCAGCAGCTTGGATAGCGGGAGCACAGATACGCAGTATTTT. It specifies CASSLDSGSTDTQYF.

The chain carries TRBV27 and TRBJ2-3; 9 positions agree with TRBD2. The CDR3 has 17 residues. Germline CDR1 MNHEY, CDR2 SMNVEV (reference sequence). J gave up 2 bases and V 6 bases, and 12 bases lay outside the gene matches. The CDR3 nucleotides read TGTGCCAGCAGCCGCCCCAGAGCGGGAGGACACACAGATACGCAGTATTTT. Translating gives CASSRPRAGGHTDTQYF.

The gene calls are TRBV2 and TRBJ2-5; TRBD2 agrees at 8 bases. The J call may be in error: the DNA end matches TRBJ2-7 better. CDR3 size: 15 residues. Germline V gene lookup returns CDR1 SNHLY and CDR2 FYNNEI. The CDR3, as DNA: TGTGCCAGCAGTCCGACGGGACTAGGGGTCGGCGAGCAGTACTTC. It is translated as CASSPTGLGVGEQYF.

This clonotype was seen a handful of times. The chain uses TRBV7-2 and TRBJ1-2; weak D call: TRBD1 (6 bases). The germline V gene has CDR1 SGHTA and CDR2 FQGNSA. V lost 1 base, J lost 4 bases, and 16 bases lay in between. The CDR3 loop spans 16 amino acids. The CDR3 here is CASSLGYQGRGYGYTF. CDR3 in DNA: TGTGCCAGCAGCTTAGGGTATCAGGGGCGGGGCTATGGCTACACCTTC.

The chain carries TRBV9 and TRBJ2-7; D tentatively reads TRBD1 or TRBD2 (5 bases each). Germline V gene lookup returns CDR1 SGDLS and CDR2 YYNGEE. This CDR3 region has 15 residues. Trimming cost V 2 bases and J 4 bases, with 16 bases left between them. The CDR3 nucleotides are TGTGCCAGCAGCGTGGGACGAGGGCCAAATTACGAGCAGTACTTC. Its protein product is CASSVGRGPNYEQYF. Combining the CDR3 with reference TRBV9 and TRBJ2-7 gives the whole variable domain DSGVTQTPKHLITATGQRVTLRCSPRSGDLSVYWYQQSLDQGLQFLIQYYNGEERAKGNILERFSAQQFPDLHSELNLSSLELGDSALYFCASSVGRGPNYEQYFGPGTRLTVT.

This clonotype was recorded at least ten times. The genes are TRBV7-2 and TRBJ2-7; 10 bases map to TRBD1. V was pared by 2 bases and J by 6 bases, with 4 bases of the junction left unmatched. Germline lookup yields CDR1 SGHTA and CDR2 FQGNSA. The CDR3 spans 14 residues. Here the CDR3 DNA reads TGTGCCAGCAGCTTATGGGACAGGGGTGGCGAGCAGTACTTC. Translated: CASSLWDRGGEQYF.

The chain carries TRBV4-3 and TRBJ1-5; 8 nucleotides align to TRBD1. The trim removed 0 bases at V and 2 bases at J, leaving 9 bases unmatched. The germline V gene encodes CDR1 LGHNA and CDR2 YSLEER. This CDR3 is 18 amino acids long. CDR3: CASSQDLPDREGNQPQHF. Written as DNA, the CDR3 is TGCGCCAGCAGCCAAGATCTGCCGGACAGGGAGGGCAATCAGCCCCAGCATTTT.

This chain uses TRBV15 with TRBJ1-5, with D unclear. V lost 0 bases and J 4 bases, leaving 13 bases between the germline ends. There are 16 residues in the CDR3. From germline, CDR1 is LNHNV and CDR2 YYDKDF (reference sequence). CDR3 residues: CATSRDIAQLNQPQHF. The CDR3 DNA follows: TGTGCCACCAGCAGAGATATTGCACAGCTGAATCAGCCCCAGCATTTT. Complete variable domain (other parts from reference TRBV15 and TRBJ1-5): DAMVIQNPRYQVTQFGKPVTLSCSQTLNHNVMYWYQQKSSQAPKLLFHYYDKDFNNEADTPDNFQSRRPNTSFCFLDIRSPGLGDTAMYLCATSRDIAQLNQPQHFGDGTRLSIL.

This clonotype has ten or more counts. This chain uses TRBV29-1 with TRBJ2-3, with D unresolved. Germline values: CDR1 SQVTM, CDR2 ANQGSEA. Trimming left V 2 bases short and J 3 bases short, with 15 bases between. The CDR3 has 15 amino acids. The CDR3: CSVEIRLLRTDTQYF. As DNA, the CDR3 is TGCAGCGTTGAAATAAGGCTGCTTAGGACAGATACGCAGTATTTT.

The rearrangement links TRBV20-1 to TRBJ2-1; 8 positions agree with TRBD1. This CDR3 has 14 residues. Trimming at V came to 6 bases and at J to 5 bases, leaving 9 bases not matched to a gene. Germline V gene sequence: CDR1 DFQATT, CDR2 SNEGSKA (reference sequence). DNA of the CDR3: TGCAGTGCAAGTCGGACAGGGCCAGACAATGAGCAGTTCTTC. Residues: CSASRTGPDNEQFF.

V gene TRBV12-3 or TRBV12-4 combines with J gene TRBJ2-2; 9 bases are shared with TRBD2. This CDR3 region has 14 residues. V lost 7 bases, J lost 7 bases, and 7 bases stayed unmatched. The CDR3 nucleotides read TGTGCCAGCACCCCGGGACTAGCTAGCGGGGAGCTGTTTTTT. Protein: CASTPGLASGELFF.

This clonotype showed up just a few times. The CDR3 loop reads CASSWWGSGANVLTF. As DNA, the CDR3 is TGTGCCAGCAGTTGGTGGGGGTCTGGGGCCAACGTCCTGACTTTC. V is TRBV27 and J is TRBJ2-6; either TRBD1 or TRBD2 may supply D (5 bases each). Trimming took 4 bases from V and 1 from J, leaving 8 bases between them. This CDR3 has 15 amino acids. The germline CDR1 and CDR2 sequences are MNHEY and SMNVEV (reference sequence).

This clonotype was detected only a few times. The chain couples TRBV2 to TRBJ2-7; possibly TRBD2 for D (5 bases). The CDR3 contains 14 residues. With 10 bases removed from V and 0 bases from J, the gap between germline ends came to 16 bases. Germline V gene lookup returns CDR1 SNHLY and CDR2 FYNNEI. CDR3 coding DNA: TGTGCCATGGACTCGGTGGAACTCTCCTACGAGCAGTACTTC. It yields the protein CAMDSVELSYEQYF.

CDR3 sequence reads: CASSPKALDEQFF. CDR3 bases: TGTGCCAGCTCCCCAAAAGCTCTTGATGAGCAGTTCTTC. The V call is TRBV18, the J call TRBJ2-1, with D uncertain. The germline CDR1 and CDR2 sequences are KGHSH and LQKENI. Trimming stripped 6 bases from V and 8 bases from J, with 14 bases between. This CDR3 comprises 13 residues.

The CDR3 protein is CSARAPKFHEQYF. CDR3 nucleotide sequence: TGCAGTGCTAGAGCTCCGAAGTTCCACGAGCAGTACTTC. This chain connects TRBV20-1 to TRBJ2-7; no firm D call. Germline assignment: CDR1 DFQATT and CDR2 SNEGSKA (reference sequence). CDR3 length: 13 residues. V was shortened by 1 base and J by 5 bases, with 12 bases between the two germline ends.

The V call is TRBV5-1, the J call TRBJ2-3; TRBD1 might be the D (5 bases). The V gene lost 4 bases and the J gene lost 2 bases, with 14 bases spanning the gap. Germline loops: CDR1 SGHRS, CDR2 YFSETQ. The CDR3 extends over 15 amino acids. The CDR3 loop is CASSRKGQNTDTQYF. The DNA for the CDR3 is TGCGCCAGCAGCAGGAAGGGGCAGAACACAGATACGCAGTATTTT. Full variable domain (remainder filled in from reference TRBV5-1 and TRBJ2-3): KAGVTQTPRYLIKTRGQQVTLSCSPISGHRSVSWYQQTPGQGLQFLFEYFSETQRNKGNFPGRFSGRQFSNSRSEMNVSTLELGDSALYLCASSRKGQNTDTQYFGPGTRLTVL.

Turning to this clonotype: It may be a read error: a sequence one base away is much more abundant. The chain recombines TRBV27 with TRBJ2-1; 7 bases are shared with TRBD1. Germline V CDR1 and CDR2: MNHEY, SMNVEV (reference sequence). CDR3 length equals 14 residues. V was clipped by 5 bases and J by 13 bases; unmatched bases: 14. The CDR3 DNA is TGTGCCAGCAGTCGCCGAGGGGGCGGAGAGACCCAGTTCTTC. This translates into CASSRRGGGETQFF.

This clonotype was counted between two and nine times. This chain uses TRBV5-1 with TRBJ2-5, with TRBD2 as a possible D gene (6 bases). This CDR3 is built from 15 residues. The germline V and J ends were trimmed by 5 bases and 4 bases, with 18 bases remaining between them. CDR1 and CDR2 (germline): SGHRS, YFSETQ. The CDR3 sequence: CASSSGVGTGETQYF. The CDR3 DNA reads TGCGCCAGCAGTTCGGGAGTAGGCACAGGAGAGACCCAGTACTTC.

The chain links TRBV12-3 or TRBV12-4 to TRBJ2-1, with 13 bases aligning to TRBD2. V lost 6 bases to trimming and J lost 8 bases; unmatched junction nucleotides: 7. This CDR3 region has 15 residues. CDR3 bases: TGTGCCAGCAGCCTCCGGACTAGCGGGAGCTATGAGCAGTTCTTC. Amino acid sequence: CASSLRTSGSYEQFF.

The chain recombines TRBV4-1 with TRBJ1-2; D gene unclear. Germline-derived CDR1 and CDR2 are MGHRA and YSYEKL. Between the trimmed V and J ends, which lost 6 bases and 10 bases, there was a span of 6 bases. This CDR3 has 9 amino acids. This chain's CDR3 is CASSKSYTF. The CDR3 nucleotides are TGCGCCAGCAGTAAGTCCTACACCTTC.

This chain uses TRBV12-3 or TRBV12-4 with TRBJ1-6; D remains ambiguous. The CDR3 extends over 16 amino acids. Trimming cost V 7 bases and J 0 bases, with 13 bases left between them. In DNA form, the CDR3 reads TGTGCCAGCACCCTGGGTGGGAGCTCCTATAATTCACCCCTCCACTTT. Translating it yields CASTLGGSSYNSPLHF.

This clonotype was picked up a small number of times. The J gene is TRBJ2-1, the V gene TRBV9; 8 positions match TRBD2. Looked up from germline, CDR1 is SGDLS and CDR2 is YYNGEE. With 0 bases clipped from V and 2 bases from J, the junction kept 1 base outside the gene matches. CDR3 length: 15 amino acids. CDR3 amino acids: CASSVGGRPYNEQFF. CDR3 DNA sequence: TGTGCCAGCAGCGTAGGCGGGAGGCCCTACAATGAGCAGTTCTTC.

The rearrangement joins TRBV20-1 to TRBJ1-2; 8 positions match TRBD1. Looked up from germline, CDR1 is DFQATT and CDR2 is SNEGSKA (reference sequence). The J segment lost 8 bases and the V segment lost 6 bases, leaving 14 bases of the junction unmatched. The CDR3 consists of 14 residues. CDR3 loop: CSASAAGGENGYTF. The CDR3 DNA follows: TGCAGTGCCAGCGCAGCAGGGGGCGAAAACGGCTACACCTTC.

The chain carries TRBV4-2 and TRBJ1-4; D not certain. The germline gives CDR1 LGHNA, CDR2 YNFKEQ. The length of the CDR3 is 16 residues. Trimming pared 6 bases from V and 0 bases from J, leaving 14 bases between. The CDR3 nucleotides are TGTGCCAGCAGTGAATTGAGGGTTGCAACTAATGAAAAACTGTTTTTT. Its translation: CASSELRVATNEKLFF.

CDR3 amino acids: CASSLFSSGQETQYF. The CDR3 DNA is TGTGCCAGCAGCTTATTTTCGAGCGGGCAAGAGACCCAGTACTTC. V usage is TRBV7-2 and J usage is TRBJ2-5; the D gene is possibly TRBD2 (6 bases). Trimming shortened V by 2 bases and J by 2 bases, and 12 bases separated the two germline ends. The CDR3 extends over 15 amino acids. Looked up from germline, CDR1 is SGHTA and CDR2 is FQGNSA.